The rows below give T cell receptor beta chains drawn from one sample of a study of CD8+ T cells in alopecia areata. The data were produced by immunoSEQ multiplex PCR, yet TCRdb's version contains in-frame clones alone and is incomplete. The sample has roughly 210,000 clones, approximately 45% seen once. The sequenced sample was CD4+ T cells sorted from blood, obtained at approximately week 36, from a patient treated with tofacitinib. The receptors stem from a human donor with alopecia areata. Each CDR3 is given with its conserved first and last residue. D genes are given only for firm matches. The size of a clone is reported for some rows only, either as once, few or many, or as a class for expanded clones.

abundance	d_gene	v_gene	j_gene	CDR3aa	CDR3nt
few	TRBD2	TRBV6-5	TRBJ2-1	CASSSSGRFYNEQFF	TGTGCCAGCAGTTCCAGCGGGAGATTCTACAATGAGCAGTTCTTC
few	.	TRBV13	TRBJ2-7	CASSILGVYEQYF	TGTGCCAGCAGCATTCTCGGGGTCTACGAGCAGTACTTC
few	TRBD1	TRBV29-1	TRBJ1-5	CSVSGTGARQPQHF	TGCAGCGTATCCGGGACAGGGGCTAGGCAGCCCCAGCATTTT
.	TRBD2	TRBV15	TRBJ2-7	CATSREGGSYEQYF	TGTGCCACCAGCAGAGAGGGAGGGTCCTACGAGCAGTACTTC
.	TRBD1	TRBV27	TRBJ1-5	CASTPPIRDRVGQPQHF	TGTGCCAGCACCCCGCCAATCCGGGACAGGGTCGGCCAGCCCCAGCATTTT
.	.	TRBV19	TRBJ2-5	CASKTSREVETQYF	TGTGCCAGTAAAACGTCACGAGAGGTGGAGACCCAGTACTTC
few	TRBD1	TRBV27	TRBJ1-5	CASSAQGAGNQPQHF	TGTGCCAGCAGTGCACAGGGGGCTGGCAATCAGCCCCAGCATTTT
.	.	TRBV7-2	TRBJ2-1	CASSEKGSSYNEQFF	TGTGCCAGCAGCGAAAAAGGGAGCTCCTACAATGAGCAGTTCTTC
.	TRBD1	TRBV19	TRBJ1-5	CASSTTGGGQPQHF	TGTGCCAGTAGTACGACAGGGGGCGGTCAGCCCCAGCATTTT
few	.	TRBV4-3	TRBJ1-4	CASSQDREKLFF	TGCGCCAGCAGCCAAGATCGTGAAAAACTGTTTTTT
.	TRBD1	TRBV5-6	TRBJ2-7	CASSFRDRRTYEQYF	TGTGCCAGCAGCTTTAGGGACAGGAGGACCTACGAGCAGTACTTC
once	.	TRBV29-1	TRBJ2-7	CSVVPAQGGYEQYF	TGCAGCGTTGTTCCCGCGCAGGGTGGGTACGAGCAGTACTTC
.	.	TRBV30	TRBJ1-3	CAWSVAGSSGNTIYF	TGTGCCTGGAGTGTAGCCGGGTCCTCTGGAAACACCATATATTTT
many	TRBD1	TRBV6-5	TRBJ2-1	CASRQTGNTNNEQFF	TGTGCCAGCAGACAGACAGGGAACACCAACAATGAGCAGTTCTTC
.	.	TRBV11-2	TRBJ2-3	CASSLNRLTDTQYF	TGTGCCAGCAGCTTAAACAGGTTAACAGATACGCAGTATTTT
.	.	TRBV30	TRBJ2-7	CAWSVGSSGSEQYF	TGTGCCTGGAGTGTAGGTAGCAGCGGGTCTGAGCAGTACTTC
few	.	TRBV7-2	TRBJ2-7	CASSQNQVLEQYF	TGTGCCAGCAGCCAGAACCAGGTTTTGGAGCAGTACTTC
.	.	TRBV15	TRBJ1-5	CATSRARDTRGPQHF	TGTGCCACCAGCAGGGCTCGGGACACCCGGGGGCCCCAGCATTTT
.	.	TRBV6-1	TRBJ1-1	CASSESALGGAFF	TGTGCCAGCAGTGAATCGGCATTAGGCGGAGCTTTCTTT
few	.	TRBV5-1	TRBJ2-1	CASSSRGQQNNEQFF	TGCGCCAGCAGCTCCAGGGGCCAACAAAACAATGAGCAGTTCTTC
few	.	TRBV11-2	TRBJ2-7	CASSQRRDINEQYF	TGTGCCAGCAGCCAGAGGCGGGATATTAACGAGCAGTACTTC
few	.	TRBV5-4	TRBJ1-2	CASSLVGQHANYGYTF	TGTGCCAGCAGCTTGGTAGGTCAGCACGCGAACTATGGCTACACCTTC
few	.	TRBV29-1	TRBJ2-1	CSVANGLGGAFNEQFF	TGCAGCGTTGCAAATGGTCTAGGCGGGGCCTTCAATGAGCAGTTCTTC
.	.	TRBV19	TRBJ1-5	CATRGENYSNQPQHF	TGTGCCACCCGCGGAGAGAACTATAGCAATCAGCCCCAGCATTTT
.	TRBD2	TRBV5-4	TRBJ2-3	CASRGGTSLSDTQYF	TGTGCCAGCAGAGGCGGGACTAGCTTGTCAGATACGCAGTATTTT
.	TRBD1	TRBV29-1	TRBJ1-2	CSVEEGDRSGYTF	TGCAGCGTTGAAGAAGGGGACAGGTCTGGCTACACCTTC
few	TRBD1	TRBV29-1	TRBJ2-3	CSVRQGSSTDTQYF	TGCAGCGTGAGACAGGGGTCGAGCACAGATACGCAGTATTTT
.	.	TRBV6-1	TRBJ2-2	CASSEAIGYTGELFF	TGTGCCAGCAGTGAAGCGATCGGATATACCGGGGAGCTGTTTTTT
.	TRBD2	TRBV5-6	TRBJ2-1	CASSSILAGNYNEQFF	TGTGCCAGCAGCTCTATACTAGCGGGGAACTACAATGAGCAGTTCTTC
.	TRBD2	TRBV29-1	TRBJ2-1	CSVPGLELYNEQFF	TGCAGCGTGCCGGGACTAGAGCTCTACAATGAGCAGTTCTTC
many	.	TRBV2	TRBJ2-7	CASSGSTSEQYF	TGTGCCAGCAGTGGGTCGACAAGCGAGCAGTACTTC
.	TRBD2	TRBV29-1	TRBJ2-3	CSVESGGNTQYF	TGCAGCGTTGAAAGCGGGGGAAATACGCAGTATTTT
.	TRBD2	TRBV28	TRBJ2-2	CASSFPGLAETNTGELFF	TGTGCCAGCAGTTTCCCGGGACTAGCGGAGACGAACACCGGGGAGCTGTTTTTT
few	.	TRBV5-1	TRBJ2-1	CASSFLSGYNEQFF	TGCGCCAGCAGCTTCCTAAGCGGATACAATGAGCAGTTCTTC
few	.	TRBV29-1	TRBJ2-1	CSVTLASSYNEQFF	TGCAGCGTGACTCTAGCGAGCTCCTACAATGAGCAGTTCTTC
medium-sized	.	TRBV28	TRBJ1-2	CASSLSPRINYGYTF	TGTGCCAGCAGTTTATCCCCCAGAATCAACTATGGCTACACCTTC
few	TRBD2	TRBV27	TRBJ2-7	CASSSLGVAGGEQYF	TGTGCCAGCAGTAGCCTAGGTGTAGCGGGAGGCGAGCAGTACTTC
.	TRBD1	TRBV5-1	TRBJ2-1	CASSLGQVHNEQFF	TGCGCCAGCAGCCTGGGACAGGTCCACAATGAGCAGTTCTTC
.	.	TRBV6-5	TRBJ2-5	CASRNRIAVQETQYF	TGTGCCAGCAGAAATAGGATAGCGGTCCAAGAGACCCAGTACTTC